A selection of T cell receptor beta chains follows, all from one sample in a study of blood T cell repertoires in COVID-19. TCRdb keeps only in-frame clones here, not all; method: immunoSEQ multiplex PCR. The sample yields about half a million clones, roughly nine tenths seen once. Sequenced input: PBMCs or T cells enriched from blood (not recorded which). The source of these receptors is a woman in her fifties or sixties who had recovered from COVID-19. CDR3s include the opening cysteine and the closing phenylalanine or tryptophan. The D gene is left open where the match is weak. Clone size is shown for a subset of rows, as once, few, many or a class of expanded clone.

clone_size	d_call	j_call	v_call	cdr3_aa	cdr3_nt
-	-	TRBJ2-7	TRBV9	CASSPPRSYEQYF	TGTGCCAGCAGCCCCCCTAGGTCCTACGAGCAGTACTTC
-	TRBD1	TRBJ1-5	TRBV2	CASSDQTGGYQPQHF	TGTGCCAGCAGTGATCAGACAGGGGGCTATCAGCCCCAGCATTTT
-	TRBD1	TRBJ2-4	TRBV5-1	CASSLETGSYRGAKNIQYF	TGCGCCAGCAGCTTGGAGACAGGGTCATATCGTGGGGCCAAAAACATTCAGTACTTC
-	-	TRBJ1-2	TRBV6-1	CASSEAPETALLYGYTF	TGTGCCAGCAGTGAAGCCCCAGAAACCGCCCTCTTATATGGCTACACCTTC
-	-	TRBJ1-3	TRBV25-1	CASSESGVVDESTIYF	TGTGCCAGCAGTGAATCGGGGGTAGTTGACGAGAGCACCATATATTTT
-	TRBD1	TRBJ1-4	TRBV7-2	CASSPPRQGVANEKLFF	TGTGCCAGCAGCCCTCCTCGACAGGGAGTCGCGAATGAAAAACTGTTTTTT
-	TRBD1	TRBJ1-6	TRBV27	CASSSGTGSPLHF	TGTGCCAGCAGTTCCGGGACAGGGTCACCCCTCCACTTT
-	-	TRBJ1-1	TRBV2	CASSERIVMNTEAFF	TGTGCCAGCAGTGAGAGGATTGTCATGAACACTGAAGCTTTCTTT
-	TRBD1	TRBJ2-3	TRBV3-1/TRBV3-2	CASSRQGSGADTQYF	TGTGCCAGCAGCCGACAGGGGAGTGGGGCAGATACGCAGTATTTT
once	-	TRBJ1-1	TRBV18	CASSPQRGGTEAFF	TGTGCCAGCTCACCACAAAGGGGGGGCACTGAAGCTTTCTTT
-	TRBD1	TRBJ1-1	TRBV10-1	CASSRTGVGTEAFF	TGCGCCAGCAGTAGGACAGGGGTTGGTACTGAAGCTTTCTTT
-	-	TRBJ1-1	TRBV7-8	CASSFVVQINTEAFF	TGTGCCAGCAGCTTTGTCGTACAAATTAACACTGAAGCTTTCTTT
-	-	TRBJ1-3	TRBV4-1	CASSQVRDRTPSGNTIYF	TGCGCCAGCAGCCAAGTCCGCGACAGAACGCCCTCTGGAAACACCATATATTTT
once	TRBD2	TRBJ2-2	TRBV5-1	CASSPRISGGAAGELFF	TGCGCCAGCAGCCCACGGATTAGCGGGGGGGCCGCCGGGGAGCTGTTTTTT
-	TRBD2	TRBJ2-3	TRBV7-8	CASSPTGGSTDTQYF	TGTGCCAGCAGCCCAACGGGGGGTAGCACAGATACGCAGTATTTT
-	TRBD1	TRBJ1-3	TRBV6-5	CAIRTGLGNTIYF	TGTGCCATACGGACAGGGCTAGGAAACACCATATATTTT
-	-	TRBJ1-3	TRBV4-1	CASSPGYPLTRSGNTIYF	TGCGCCAGCAGCCCTGGGTACCCATTGACAAGGTCTGGAAACACCATATATTTT
once	TRBD1	TRBJ1-2	TRBV6-5	CASTPGGTGSYGYTF	TGTGCCAGCACCCCTGGGGGGACAGGCTCCTATGGCTACACCTTC
once	-	TRBJ1-1	TRBV11-2	CASSLDAHTEAFF	TGTGCCAGCAGCTTAGATGCGCACACTGAAGCTTTCTTT
-	-	TRBJ1-2	TRBV5-1	CASRPTGNYGYTF	TGCGCCAGCAGGCCTACAGGGAACTATGGCTACACCTTC
-	-	TRBJ1-6	TRBV7-2	CASSLLGGSQNSPLHF	TGTGCCAGCAGCTTACTAGGCGGGAGCCAAAATTCACCCCTCCACTTT
few	TRBD2	TRBJ2-5	TRBV4-1	CASSPRLAGLQETQYF	TGCGCCAGCAGCCCTAGACTAGCGGGGCTGCAAGAGACCCAGTACTTC
-	TRBD1	TRBJ1-6	TRBV6-1	CASSEALGQGASPLHF	TGTGCCAGCAGTGAAGCGCTGGGACAGGGGGCTTCACCCCTCCACTTT
-	-	TRBJ1-3	TRBV19	CASSIVGYRPGNTIYF	TGTGCCAGTAGTATAGTAGGGTACAGGCCTGGAAACACCATATATTTT
-	-	TRBJ1-2	TRBV10-3	CAISAGVWRGYTF	TGTGCCATCAGTGCCGGGGTTTGGCGTGGCTACACCTTC
-	-	TRBJ1-5	TRBV24-1	CATTSGGGNQPQHF	TGTGCCACCACGTCGGGAGGGGGCAATCAGCCCCAGCATTTT
-	-	TRBJ1-2	TRBV6-1	CASSEQQGYYGYTF	TGTGCCAGCAGTGAGCAACAGGGCTACTATGGCTACACCTTC
-	-	TRBJ1-2	TRBV4-2	CASSQAGENYGYTF	TGTGCCAGCAGCCAGGCCGGAGAAAACTATGGCTACACCTTC
-	TRBD2	TRBJ2-1	TRBV6-5	CASSYRGGYRRFF	TGTGCCAGCAGTTATCGGGGGGGCTATCGTCGGTTCTTC
-	TRBD1	TRBJ2-5	TRBV10-3	CAISSGTGVETQYF	TGTGCCATCAGCAGCGGGACAGGGGTGGAGACCCAGTACTTC
-	-	TRBJ2-3	TRBV3-1/TRBV3-2	CASSQVGSLTADTQYF	TGTGCCAGCAGCCAAGTCGGCAGCCTCACAGCAGATACGCAGTATTTT
-	TRBD2	TRBJ2-1	TRBV19	CASSTGGGSNEQFF	TGTGCCAGTAGTACCGGGGGGGGAAGCAATGAGCAGTTCTTC
-	-	TRBJ2-1	TRBV6-7	CASSSGNRGNEQFF	TGTGCCAGCAGTTCGGGTAACCGGGGCAATGAGCAGTTCTTC
-	-	TRBJ1-2	TRBV6-5	CASRLSGGDGYTF	TGTGCCAGCAGACTCTCGGGGGGAGATGGCTACACCTTC
-	TRBD1	TRBJ1-4	TRBV4-2	CASSQLGQSSEKLFF	TGTGCCAGCAGCCAATTGGGACAGTCTTCTGAAAAACTGTTTTTT
-	-	TRBJ1-6	TRBV11-2	CASSLKGVGGGSPLHF	TGTGCCAGCAGCTTAAAAGGGGTTGGGGGCGGTTCACCCCTCCACTTT
-	-	TRBJ1-1	TRBV24-1	CATRGRGTEAFF	TGTGCCACCAGGGGGCGGGGGACTGAAGCTTTCTTT
-	TRBD1	TRBJ1-5	TRBV11-2	CASSLTGDNQPQHF	TGTGCCAGCAGCTTGACAGGGGACAATCAGCCCCAGCATTTT
-	TRBD2	TRBJ2-4	TRBV7-2	CASSLGQGGRRGNIQYF	TGTGCCAGCAGCTTAGGGCAGGGAGGGCGGAGGGGAAACATTCAGTACTTC
-	-	TRBJ2-3	TRBV19	CASSISGGGPDTQYF	TGTGCCAGTAGTATTTCGGGGGGCGGTCCAGATACGCAGTATTTT
-	TRBD1	TRBJ1-2	TRBV19	CASSMTGRRYGYTF	TGTGCCAGTAGTATGACAGGGCGACGCTATGGCTACACCTTC
-	TRBD1	TRBJ1-1	TRBV5-1	CASSFLTGAEAFF	TGCGCCAGCAGCTTCTTGACAGGGGCTGAAGCTTTCTTT
-	TRBD1	TRBJ2-7	TRBV3-1/TRBV3-2	CASSQDRGRYEQYF	TGTGCCAGCAGTCAAGACAGGGGGCGTTACGAGCAGTACTTC